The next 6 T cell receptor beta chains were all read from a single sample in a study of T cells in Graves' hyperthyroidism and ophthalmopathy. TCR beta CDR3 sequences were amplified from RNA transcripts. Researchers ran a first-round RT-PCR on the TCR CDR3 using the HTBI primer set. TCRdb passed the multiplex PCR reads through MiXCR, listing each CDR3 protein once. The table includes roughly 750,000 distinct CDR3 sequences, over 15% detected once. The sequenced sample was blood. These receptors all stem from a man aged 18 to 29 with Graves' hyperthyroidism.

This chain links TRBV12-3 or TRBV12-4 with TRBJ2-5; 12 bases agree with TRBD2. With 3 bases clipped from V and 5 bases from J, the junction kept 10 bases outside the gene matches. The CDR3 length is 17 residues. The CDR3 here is CASSFGLAGGRGETQYF. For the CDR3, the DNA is TGTGCCAGCAGTTTCGGGCTAGCGGGAGGGCGCGGTGAGACCCAGTACTTC.

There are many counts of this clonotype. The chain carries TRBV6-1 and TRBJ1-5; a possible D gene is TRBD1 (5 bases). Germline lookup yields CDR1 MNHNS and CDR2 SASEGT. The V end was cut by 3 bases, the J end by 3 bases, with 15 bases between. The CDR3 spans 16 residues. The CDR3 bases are TGTGCCAGCAGTGATATCGGGGCAGGGACCAATCAGCCCCAGCATTTT. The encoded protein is CASSDIGAGTNQPQHF.

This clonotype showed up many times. The CDR3: CASSIDEVSNQPQHF. The CDR3 coding sequence is TGTGCCAGCAGCATTGATGAGGTTAGCAATCAGCCCCAGCATTTT. The genes are TRBV28 and TRBJ1-5; no definite D call. Trimming took off 6 bases at V and 0 bases at J, with 12 bases between the two ends. This CDR3 region has 15 residues. Germline lookup yields CDR1 MDHEN and CDR2 SYDVKM.

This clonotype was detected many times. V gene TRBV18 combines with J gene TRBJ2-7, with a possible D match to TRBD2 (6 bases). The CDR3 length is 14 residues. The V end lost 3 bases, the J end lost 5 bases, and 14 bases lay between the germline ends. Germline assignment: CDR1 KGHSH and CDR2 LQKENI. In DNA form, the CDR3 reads TGTGCCAGCTCACCCCGCCAGGGAGGCGACGAGCAGTACTTC. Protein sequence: CASSPRQGGDEQYF. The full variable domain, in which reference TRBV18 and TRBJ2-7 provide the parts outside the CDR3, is NAGVMQNPRHLVRRRGQEARLRCSPMKGHSHVYWYRQLPEEGLKFMVYLQKENIIDESGMPKERFSAEFPKEGPSILRIQQVVRGDSAAYFCASSPRQGGDEQYFGPGTRLTVT.

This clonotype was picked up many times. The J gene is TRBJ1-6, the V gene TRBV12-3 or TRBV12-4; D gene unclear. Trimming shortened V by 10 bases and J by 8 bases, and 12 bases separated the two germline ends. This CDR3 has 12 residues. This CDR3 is CATRLWHSPLHF. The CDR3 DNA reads TGTGCCACACGTTTGTGGCATTCACCCCTCCACTTT.

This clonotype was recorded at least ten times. In DNA, the CDR3 is TGTGCCAGCAGCTTAGTCAGGGGTAGCACCGGGGAGCTGTTTTTT. Translated, it gives CASSLVRGSTGELFF. V and J are TRBV7-8 and TRBJ2-2; TRBD1 might be the D (6 bases). With 1 base removed from V and 4 bases from J, the gap between germline ends came to 10 bases. This CDR3 comprises 15 residues. The germline V gene has CDR1 SGHVS and CDR2 FQNEAQ.